This T cell receptor beta chain derives from a study of T cell responses to AZD1222 COVID-19 vaccine. General study results and limits: In the spike-specific TCR repertoire, nearly half reportedly target unmutated variant regions. There were vaccine-associated CD4 TCRs across spike, dominant at 160-218 and 743-854. Donors were largely white British and mainly female; clonal diversity was possibly underestimated.

In this sample, this clone turned up once. The antigen remains undetermined. Germline-derived CDR1 and CDR2 are SGHTA and FQGNSA. This CDR3 comprises 14 residues. Trimming cost V 6 bases and J 0 bases; bases outside gene matches: 4. Clones were read by immunoSEQ multiplex PCR, and TCRdb kept only the in-frame ones, dropping some. The sample contains more than 50,000 clones, 65% to 90% of which appear only once. V and J are TRBV7-2 and TRBJ1-1, with 7 bases identical to TRBD1. The receptor comes from an adult in good health. Sequencing used peripheral blood, obtained on day 0 of AZD1222 vaccination. This CDR3 is CASSRQGLNTEAFF. The CDR3 DNA sequence: TGTGCCAGCAGTCGACAGGGCCTGAACACTGAAGCTTTCTTT.